The rows below give T cell receptor beta chains drawn from one sample of a study of beta chain features in type 1 diabetes. The data were produced by immunoSEQ multiplex PCR, yet TCRdb's version contains in-frame clones alone and is incomplete. The sample consists of fewer than 500,000 clones, roughly 14% of them appearing once. Sequencing was carried out using naive CD4+ T cells from blood. Receptors were obtained from a man in his thirties or forties in good health. The CDR3 runs from the conserved cysteine through the conserved F or W. D genes are given only for firm matches. Size is stated for part of the rows, as once, few or many counts, or as a class when the clone is expanded.

abundance	j_gene	v_gene	d_gene	CDR3nt	CDR3aa
-	TRBJ1-1	TRBV18	TRBD1	TGTGCCAGCTCACGATCCGGGACAGGAGGCACTGAAGCTTTCTTT	CASSRSGTGGTEAFF
few	TRBJ2-5	TRBV7-9	-	TGTGCCAGCAGCTTAAGGTCCGTAGAAGAGACCCAGTACTTC	CASSLRSVEETQYF
few	TRBJ2-3	TRBV29-1	-	TGCAGCACCTTAGGTGGCAGAAGAGATACGCAGTATTTT	CSTLGGRRDTQYF
few	TRBJ1-1	TRBV30	-	TGTGCCCATTCTAGGGGGGCCCCTGAAGCTTTCTTT	CAHSRGAPEAFF
-	TRBJ1-2	TRBV11-3	-	TGTGCCAGCAGCATACAGGGTTCGAGCTATGGCTACACCTTC	CASSIQGSSYGYTF
few	TRBJ2-1	TRBV18	-	TGTGCCAGCTCACCACCGGGAGCGGTCTACCGGAAAACACCTGGTGAGCAGTTCTTC	CASSPPGAVYRKTPGEQFF
few	TRBJ2-3	TRBV5-1	-	TGCGCCAGCAGCGAGACGACAGATACGCAGTATTTT	CASSETTDTQYF
few	TRBJ1-1	TRBV30	-	TGTGCCTGGAGCCGCTCAATTTACACTGAAGCTTTCTTT	CAWSRSIYTEAFF
many	TRBJ1-4	TRBV29-1	TRBD1	TGCAGCGCCCGACAGGGCTATGAAAAACTGTTTTTT	CSARQGYEKLFF
-	TRBJ1-2	TRBV7-9	TRBD1	TGTGCCAGCAGCATCCGGGACAGGGGCCGAGGCTACACCTTC	CASSIRDRGRGYTF
few	TRBJ2-1	TRBV7-3	-	TGTGCCAGCAGCGTCAGGGCGGTGGGCTCCTACAATGAGCAGTTCTTC	CASSVRAVGSYNEQFF
-	TRBJ1-3	TRBV13	-	TGCGCCAGCAGCTTACCACGAAACACCATATATTTT	CASSLPRNTIYF
few	TRBJ1-6	TRBV4-1	-	TGCGCCAGCAGCAGCCTCCCAGGAGCAGGATCACCCCTCCACTTT	CASSSLPGAGSPLHF
-	TRBJ2-5	TRBV5-1	-	TGCGCCAGCAGAGAGTCAGGGGCGAGGGAGACCCAGTACTTC	CASRESGARETQYF
-	TRBJ2-5	TRBV5-4	-	TGTGCCAGCAGCCCGTCGCAGGGGAGTTCGGAGACCCAGTACTTC	CASSPSQGSSETQYF
-	TRBJ1-2	TRBV4-3	-	TGCGCCAGCAGCCAGGTGGAGGGGCTCGCTAACTATGGCTACACCTTC	CASSQVEGLANYGYTF
few	TRBJ2-1	TRBV4-1	TRBD2	TGCGCCAGCAGCCTTTGGGGGGGTCACAATGAGCAGTTCTTC	CASSLWGGHNEQFF
-	TRBJ2-1	TRBV18	-	TGTGCCAGCTCCCCGTTCGAGCTTTCTGAGCAGTTCTTC	CASSPFELSEQFF
few	TRBJ1-4	TRBV6-5	-	TGTGCCAGCAGCCACGAAGGGGCTGCGTTGAGAGAACTGTTTTTT	CASSHEGAALRELFF
-	TRBJ1-2	TRBV20-1	-	TGCAGTGCCGGGGGTTACTATGGCTACACCTTC	CSAGGYYGYTF
-	TRBJ1-1	TRBV7-9	TRBD1	TGTGCCAGCAGCTTAAGGGGGACAGGGAACACTGAAGCTTTCTTT	CASSLRGTGNTEAFF
-	TRBJ1-2	TRBV10-3	TRBD1	TGTGCCATCAGTTCTGGACAGGGGACCTATGGCTACACCTTC	CAISSGQGTYGYTF
few	TRBJ2-1	TRBV7-2	-	TGTGCCAGCAGCTTAGACATAGCAGGGAATGAGCAGTTCTTC	CASSLDIAGNEQFF
-	TRBJ2-5	TRBV9	-	TGTGCCAGCAGCGTAGGTCAGGGGCAGACCCAGTACTTC	CASSVGQGQTQYF
-	TRBJ1-5	TRBV7-8	-	TGTGCCAGCAGCCTATTTAGGGGACAAAGCAATCAGCCCCAGCATTTT	CASSLFRGQSNQPQHF
few	TRBJ2-7	TRBV19	-	TGTGCCAGTAGTATTTACGGGGAGCAGTACTTC	CASSIYGEQYF
-	TRBJ2-1	TRBV6-5	-	TGTGCCAGCAGTTATAGGGACCGAGACAATGAGCAGTTCTTC	CASSYRDRDNEQFF
few	TRBJ2-3	TRBV6-1	-	TGTGCCAGCAGTGATGGTGGGTGGAGCACAGATACGCAGTATTTT	CASSDGGWSTDTQYF
few	TRBJ2-3	TRBV7-2	TRBD1	TGTGCCAGCAGCCCAGGGGGTACTAGCACAGATACGCAGTATTTT	CASSPGGTSTDTQYF
few	TRBJ2-5	TRBV9	-	TGTGCCAGCAGCAAGGGGGGAGAAGAGACCCAGTACTTC	CASSKGGEETQYF
-	TRBJ2-5	TRBV6-5	TRBD1	TGTGCCAGCAGTTACAGGGGGCTGGGGCAAGAGACCCAGTACTTC	CASSYRGLGQETQYF
-	TRBJ2-3	TRBV13	-	TGTGCCAGCAGCCCGACGAGGACTAGCACAGATACGCAGTATTTT	CASSPTRTSTDTQYF
few	TRBJ2-7	TRBV6-1	TRBD1	TGTGCCAGCACCAGGGGGGACAGGCCATACGAGCAGTACTTC	CASTRGDRPYEQYF
-	TRBJ1-2	TRBV10-3	-	TGTGCCATCAGTGAGTCGACGGACTATGGCTACACCTTC	CAISESTDYGYTF
few	TRBJ2-7	TRBV9	-	TGTGCCAGCAGCGTAGGAGAAACAATCTACGAGCAGTACTTC	CASSVGETIYEQYF
few	TRBJ2-4	TRBV14	TRBD1	TGTGCCAGCAGCCATTGGACCACAGGGGCTGGGGCCAAAAACATTCAGTACTTC	CASSHWTTGAGAKNIQYF
few	TRBJ1-2	TRBV2	-	TGTGCCAGCAGTGAACGGGCCGGCTCCTACACCTTC	CASSERAGSYTF
-	TRBJ2-1	TRBV9	-	TGTGCCAGCAGCGTAGAGGGTAGGACCTACAATGAGCAGTTCTTC	CASSVEGRTYNEQFF
-	TRBJ2-1	TRBV9	-	TGTGCCAGCACCCGCGCCGGGGCTTATGAGCAGTTCTTC	CASTRAGAYEQFF
few	TRBJ2-3	TRBV7-9	-	TGTGCCAGCGCAAGGAGAGCGGGCGCAGATACGCAGTATTTT	CASARRAGADTQYF
once	TRBJ2-1	TRBV18	TRBD2	TGTGCCAGCTCGCCCGAAGGTAGCGGGATTCCTCTAAGCTCCTACAATGAGCAGTTCTTC	CASSPEGSGIPLSSYNEQFF
-	TRBJ2-2	TRBV5-1	-	TGCGCCAGCAGCTTGGCAAGCGGGAACACCGGGGAGCTGTTTTTT	CASSLASGNTGELFF
-	TRBJ2-3	TRBV5-4	-	TGTGCCAGCAGCTTGCGCGCCGGGAACGCAGATACGCAGTATTTT	CASSLRAGNADTQYF
few	TRBJ2-2	TRBV13	-	TGTGCCAGCAGCTACTACTCGAACACCGGGGAGCTGTTTTTT	CASSYYSNTGELFF
few	TRBJ1-2	TRBV7-9	TRBD1	TGTGCCAGCAGGGAGGGGACAGCAGGCAACTATGGCTACACCTTC	CASREGTAGNYGYTF
-	TRBJ2-1	TRBV18	-	TGTGCCAGCTCACCCTACCTCGGGGCAGGAGATAATGAGCAGTTCTTC	CASSPYLGAGDNEQFF
-	TRBJ1-2	TRBV7-9	-	TGTGCCAGCACCACGTGGTCAGGGGACTATGGCTACACCTTC	CASTTWSGDYGYTF
-	TRBJ2-7	TRBV9	-	TGTGCCAGCAGCGTAGCGGGCTTCTCCTATGAGCAGTACTTC	CASSVAGFSYEQYF
-	TRBJ1-2	TRBV7-2	-	TGTGCCAGCAGCGGCGTCTATGGCTACACCTTC	CASSGVYGYTF